The 17 T cell receptor beta chains below come from one sample, sequenced in a study of T-cell reconstitution after alpha-beta-depleted transplantation in children. Unique molecular identifiers featured in how the TCRbeta library was prepared. From the PCR reads, TCRdb called clonotypes with MiXCR, one entry per CDR3 protein. The sample lists about 160,000 distinct CDR3 sequences, 11% occurring once. The sample was PBMCs, taken before TCRalphabeta/CD19-depleted stem cell transplant. These receptors originate from a boy younger than 10 with acute myeloid leukemia, due to receive a stem cell transplant.

This clonotype was seen ten or more times. V is TRBV20-1 and J is TRBJ2-2, with 8 bases that match TRBD1. The V gene's germline CDR1 is DFQATT and CDR2 SNEGSKA (reference sequence). Unmatched junction bases numbered 7, after V lost 5 bases and J lost 8 bases. The CDR3 has 13 residues. This CDR3 reads CSARGTGRGELFF. The CDR3 nucleotides are TGCAGTGCTCGGGGGACAGGTCGAGGGGAGCTGTTTTTT.

This clonotype was counted many times. One junction end does not reproduce the germline sequence, and a read error may be involved. The V and J genes are TRBV18 and TRBJ2-7; D remains ambiguous. The CDR3 extends over 11 amino acids. Germline CDR1 is KGHSH and CDR2 is LQKENI. CDR3 DNA: TGTGCCAGCTCGAATACGTTGGGTATATTCTTC. This codes for CASSNTLGIFF.

This clonotype was observed many times. The chain carries TRBV4-1 and TRBJ1-1; a weak D match, TRBD1 (5 bases). The V gene's germline CDR1 is MGHRA and CDR2 YSYEKL. This CDR3 comprises 16 residues. Trimming stripped 5 bases from V and 0 bases from J, with 16 bases between. The CDR3 loop reads CASSIVRGQLNTEAFF. The CDR3, as DNA: TGCGCCAGCAGCATCGTACGGGGCCAGTTGAACACTGAAGCTTTCTTT.

This clonotype was observed at least ten times. This chain links TRBV3-1 with TRBJ2-3; 9 bases are a match to TRBD1. There are 17 residues in the CDR3. Germline V gives CDR1 LGHDT, CDR2 YNNKEL (reference sequence). After removal of 1 base from V and 3 bases from J, the junction contained 8 bases not matched to a gene. The DNA for the CDR3 is TGTGCCAGCAGCCAAGTGGGGGGGACAGGGCGGACAGATACGCAGTATTTT. Residues: CASSQVGGTGRTDTQYF.

This clonotype was observed at least ten times. This chain connects TRBV5-1 to TRBJ2-1; D may be TRBD1 (5 bases). The V gene's germline CDR1 is SGHRS and CDR2 YFSETQ. V lost 2 bases, J lost 9 bases, and 12 bases lay in between. This CDR3 region has 13 residues. CDR3 DNA sequence: TGCGCCAGCAGCTTCAACCAGGGTAGTGAGCAGTTCTTC. Amino acids: CASSFNQGSEQFF. Using reference TRBV5-1 and TRBJ2-1 for the parts outside the CDR3, the full variable domain is KAGVTQTPRYLIKTRGQQVTLSCSPISGHRSVSWYQQTPGQGLQFLFEYFSETQRNKGNFPGRFSGRQFSNSRSEMNVSTLELGDSALYLCASSFNQGSEQFFGPGTRLTVL.

This chain connects TRBV29-1 to TRBJ1-5, with TRBD1 matching over 7 bases. The germline V gene has CDR1 SQVTM and CDR2 ANQGSEA. The CDR3 runs to 12 residues. Trimming took 7 bases from V and 10 from J; bases not matched to a gene: 10. The CDR3: CSARTGTHPQHF. The CDR3 nucleotides are TGCAGCGCTCGGACAGGAACTCACCCCCAGCATTTT.

This clonotype has ten or more counts. This rearrangement joins TRBV11-2 to TRBJ2-3; the D gene is possibly TRBD2 (5 bases). The V end lost 3 bases, the J end lost 1 base, and 11 bases lay between the germline ends. Germline loops: CDR1 SGHAT, CDR2 FQNNGV. The CDR3 spans 15 residues. CDR3 loop: CASSFPGIRTDTQYF. CDR3 coding DNA: TGTGCCAGCAGCTTTCCGGGGATTCGCACAGATACGCAGTATTTT.

This clonotype was recorded at least ten times. The chain is built from TRBV25-1 and TRBJ1-1; no definite D call. This CDR3 is built from 12 residues. The V gene's germline CDR1 is MGHDK and CDR2 SYGVNS. Trimming stripped 3 bases from V and 3 bases from J, with 5 bases between. CDR3 DNA: TGTGCCAGCAGTGACAGATACACTGAAGCTTTCTTT. Its protein is CASSDRYTEAFF.

Many counts were recorded for this clonotype. The genes are TRBV27 and TRBJ1-1, with no clear D. V lost 5 bases and J 9 bases, leaving 13 bases between the germline ends. Per germline, CDR1 MNHEY and CDR2 SMNVEV (reference sequence). The length of the CDR3 is 12 residues. The CDR3, as DNA: TGTGCCAGCAGTCCCAGTCCAGATCAAGCTTTCTTT. Its translation: CASSPSPDQAFF.

The chain recombines TRBV2 with TRBJ2-1; unclear D gene. Between the trimmed V and J ends, which lost 1 base and 6 bases, there was a span of 10 bases. The CDR3 is 14 residues long. Germline CDR1 is SNHLY and CDR2 is FYNNEI. The CDR3 DNA follows: TGTGCCAGCAGTGAAGGGACCAGAGGCAATGAGCAGTTCTTC. It yields the protein CASSEGTRGNEQFF.

This clonotype was counted many times. The chain joins TRBV27 to TRBJ2-3; 14 nucleotides align to TRBD2. The CDR3 has 15 amino acids. Germline V CDR1 and CDR2: MNHEY, SMNVEV (reference sequence). Unmatched junction bases numbered 1, after V lost 4 bases and J lost 4 bases. Here the CDR3 reads CASSSGLAGADTQYF. The CDR3 nucleotides are TGTGCCAGCAGTTCGGGACTAGCGGGGGCAGATACGCAGTATTTT.

Many counts were recorded for this clonotype. The chain is built from TRBV5-1 and TRBJ1-1, with TRBD1 matching over 7 bases. Looked up from germline, CDR1 is SGHRS and CDR2 is YFSETQ. V gave up 0 bases and J gave up 2 bases; unmatched junction bases: 4. The CDR3 spans 15 residues. CDR3 loop: CASSLVQGVNTEAFF. The CDR3 DNA sequence: TGCGCCAGCAGCTTGGTGCAGGGGGTCAACACTGAAGCTTTCTTT.

This clonotype was counted at least ten times. The V call is TRBV20-1, the J call TRBJ2-3; D gene unclear. Germline CDR1 is DFQATT and CDR2 is SNEGSKA (reference sequence). Between the trimmed V and J ends, which lost 1 base and 3 bases, there was a span of 14 bases. This CDR3 contains 15 residues. CDR3 nucleotides: TGCAGTGCTAGAGCTACCTCTTACATGACAGATACGCAGTATTTT. Protein sequence: CSARATSYMTDTQYF.

This clonotype was recorded many times. The genes are TRBV28 and TRBJ2-5; TRBD1 agrees at 8 bases. CDR1 is MDHEN and CDR2 is SYDVKM in the germline V gene. With V trimmed by 5 bases and J by 6 bases, 11 bases remained unmatched. CDR3 length: 15 amino acids. CDR3 bases: TGTGCCAGCAGTAGACAACAGGGGACAGGAAAGACCCAGTACTTC. The encoded protein is CASSRQQGTGKTQYF.

Ten or more counts support this clonotype. The V call is TRBV10-2, the J call TRBJ2-1, with 9 bases that match TRBD2. This CDR3 comprises 15 residues. After removal of 3 bases from V and 3 bases from J, the junction contained 3 bases not matched to a gene. Germline V CDR1 and CDR2: WSHSY, SAAADI. This CDR3 is CASSEGTSNYNEQFF. The CDR3 nucleotides are TGCGCCAGCAGTGAAGGGACTAGCAACTACAATGAGCAGTTCTTC.

This clonotype was detected ten times or more. V gene TRBV12-3 or TRBV12-4 combines with J gene TRBJ2-6, with D perhaps given as TRBD1 or TRBD2 (5 bases each). This CDR3 contains 18 residues. The V gene lost 4 bases and the J gene lost 0 bases, with 16 bases spanning the gap. The CDR3 spells CASSSGDAGDSGANVLTF. The CDR3 DNA follows: TGTGCCAGCAGTTCTGGGGACGCAGGAGACTCTGGGGCCAACGTCCTGACTTTC.

This clonotype was detected many times. The rearrangement uses TRBV12-3 or TRBV12-4 and TRBJ1-1; D gene unclear. The CDR3 has 16 amino acids. Deletions cut 3 bases from V and 3 bases from J, with 17 bases between. This CDR3 is CASSFSLGSFDTEAFF. The CDR3, as DNA: TGTGCCAGCAGTTTCAGTTTGGGGTCTTTTGACACTGAAGCTTTCTTT.